One T cell receptor beta chain is described in this entry. Matched for age and sex, the controls were healthy donors. Both CD4+ and CD8+ T cells were negatively isolated, and TEMRA cells underwent FACS enrichment. cDNA came from approximately 0.5 to 1 ug RNA primed by random hexamers. The authors amplified TCR beta CDR3 across 54 Vbeta and 13 Jbeta using immunoSEQ multiplex PCR. MiXCR was run by TCRdb on the immunoSEQ multiplex PCR reads, yielding one entry per CDR3 protein. This table has more than 110,000 distinct CDR3 sequences, 85% to 95% appearing once. The sample belongs to a study of CD8 T cells in Susac syndrome. CDR1 is MGHDK, CDR2 SYGVNS, per germline. V gave up 4 bases and J gave up 1 base, with 10 bases separating them. This CDR3 is 14 amino acids long.

The source material was CD8+ T cells from PBMCs. The chain joins TRBV25-1 to TRBJ1-1, with D unresolved. This clonotype was obtained from a human donor in good health. The CDR3 here is CASSAMESNTEAFF. In nucleotides, the CDR3 is TGTGCCAGCAGTGCGATGGAGTCGAACACTGAAGCTTTCTTT.